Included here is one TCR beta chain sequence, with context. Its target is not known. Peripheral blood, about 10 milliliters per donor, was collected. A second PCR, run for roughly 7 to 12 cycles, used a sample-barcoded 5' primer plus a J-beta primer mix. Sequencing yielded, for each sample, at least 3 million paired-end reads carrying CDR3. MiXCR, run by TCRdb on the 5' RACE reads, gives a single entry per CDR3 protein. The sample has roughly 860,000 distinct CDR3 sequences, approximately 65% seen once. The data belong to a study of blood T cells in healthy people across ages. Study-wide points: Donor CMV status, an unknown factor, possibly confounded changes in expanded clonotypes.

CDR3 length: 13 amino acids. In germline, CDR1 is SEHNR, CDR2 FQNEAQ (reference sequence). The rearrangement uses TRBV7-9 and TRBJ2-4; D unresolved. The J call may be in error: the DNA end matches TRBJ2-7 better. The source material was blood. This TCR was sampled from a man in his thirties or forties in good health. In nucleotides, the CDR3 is TGTGCCAGCAGCTTACTCTCGGCCGACGAGCAGTACTTC. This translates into CASSLLSADEQYF.